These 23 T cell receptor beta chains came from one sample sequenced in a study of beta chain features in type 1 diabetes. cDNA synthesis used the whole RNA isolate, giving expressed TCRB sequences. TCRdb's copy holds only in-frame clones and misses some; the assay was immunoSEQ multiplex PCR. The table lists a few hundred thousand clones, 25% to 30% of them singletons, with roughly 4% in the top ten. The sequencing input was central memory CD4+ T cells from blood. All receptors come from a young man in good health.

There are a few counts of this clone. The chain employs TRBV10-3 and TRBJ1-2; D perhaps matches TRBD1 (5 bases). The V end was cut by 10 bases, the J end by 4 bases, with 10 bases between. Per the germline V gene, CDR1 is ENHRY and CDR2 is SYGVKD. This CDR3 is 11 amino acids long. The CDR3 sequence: CATIDSYGYTF. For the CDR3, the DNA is TGTGCCACCATCGACAGCTATGGCTACACCTTC.

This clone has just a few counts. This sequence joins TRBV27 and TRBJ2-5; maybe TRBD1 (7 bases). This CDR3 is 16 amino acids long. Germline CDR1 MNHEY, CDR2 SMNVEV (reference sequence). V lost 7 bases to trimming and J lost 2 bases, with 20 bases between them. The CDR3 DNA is TGTGCCAGCAATCTCCAGGGGGGACTCCCACAAGAGACCCAGTACTTC. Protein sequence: CASNLQGGLPQETQYF.

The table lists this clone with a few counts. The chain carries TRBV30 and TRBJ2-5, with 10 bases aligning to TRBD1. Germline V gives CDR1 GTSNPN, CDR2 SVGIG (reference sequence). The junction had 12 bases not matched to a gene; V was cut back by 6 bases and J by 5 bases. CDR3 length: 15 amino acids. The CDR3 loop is CACVADRGRSETQYF. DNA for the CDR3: TGTGCCTGCGTCGCAGACAGGGGGCGATCGGAGACCCAGTACTTC.

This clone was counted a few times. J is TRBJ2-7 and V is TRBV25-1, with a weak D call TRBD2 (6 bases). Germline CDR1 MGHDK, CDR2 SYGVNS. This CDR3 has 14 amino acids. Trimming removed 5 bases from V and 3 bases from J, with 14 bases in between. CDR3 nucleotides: TGTGCCAGCAGTCCTCTTGGGACTGGCTACGAGCAGTACTTC. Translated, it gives CASSPLGTGYEQYF.

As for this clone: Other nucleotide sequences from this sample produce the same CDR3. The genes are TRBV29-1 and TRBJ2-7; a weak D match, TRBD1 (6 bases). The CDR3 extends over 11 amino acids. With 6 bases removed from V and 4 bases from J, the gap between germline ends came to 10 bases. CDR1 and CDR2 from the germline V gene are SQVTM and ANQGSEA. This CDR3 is CSVEDRYEQYF. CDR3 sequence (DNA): TGCAGCGTGGAGGACAGATACGAGCAGTACTTC.

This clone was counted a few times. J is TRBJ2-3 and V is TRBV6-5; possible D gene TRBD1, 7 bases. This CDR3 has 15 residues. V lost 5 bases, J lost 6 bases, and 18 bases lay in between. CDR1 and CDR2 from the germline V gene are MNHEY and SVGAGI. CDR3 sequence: CASSRSSGRGDTQYF. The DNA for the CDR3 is TGTGCCAGCAGTCGAAGTAGCGGCAGGGGGGATACGCAGTATTTT.

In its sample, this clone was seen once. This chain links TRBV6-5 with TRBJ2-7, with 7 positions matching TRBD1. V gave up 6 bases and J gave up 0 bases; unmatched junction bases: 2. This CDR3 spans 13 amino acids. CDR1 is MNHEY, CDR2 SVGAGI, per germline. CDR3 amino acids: CASRGTASYEQYF. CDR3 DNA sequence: TGTGCCAGCAGAGGGACAGCCTCCTACGAGCAGTACTTC.

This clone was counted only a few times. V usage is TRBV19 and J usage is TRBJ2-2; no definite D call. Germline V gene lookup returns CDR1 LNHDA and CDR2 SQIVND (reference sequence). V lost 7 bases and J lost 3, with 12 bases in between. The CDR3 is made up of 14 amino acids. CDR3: CASKGLADTGELFF. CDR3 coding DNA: TGTGCCAGTAAGGGCTTAGCCGACACCGGGGAGCTGTTTTTT.

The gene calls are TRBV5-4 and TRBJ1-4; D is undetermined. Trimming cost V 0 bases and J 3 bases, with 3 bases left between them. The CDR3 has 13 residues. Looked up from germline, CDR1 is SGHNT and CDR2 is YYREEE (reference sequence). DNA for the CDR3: TGTGCCAGCAGCTTGGGGGCTAATGAAAAACTGTTTTTT. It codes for CASSLGANEKLFF.

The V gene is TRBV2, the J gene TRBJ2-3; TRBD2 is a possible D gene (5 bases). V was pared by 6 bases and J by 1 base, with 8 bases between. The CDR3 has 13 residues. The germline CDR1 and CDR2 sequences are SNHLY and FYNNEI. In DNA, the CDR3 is TGTGCCAGCAGCGTTAGCGGCACAGATACGCAGTATTTT. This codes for CASSVSGTDTQYF.

CDR3 amino acids: CASSEDRGARGYTF. The CDR3 DNA is TGTGCCAGCAGTGAAGACAGGGGGGCACGCGGCTACACCTTC. This chain joins TRBV25-1 and TRBJ1-2; 9 bases align to TRBD1. There are 14 residues in the CDR3. Germline values: CDR1 MGHDK, CDR2 SYGVNS. Trimming removed 2 bases from V and 8 bases from J; junction bases left unmatched: 6.

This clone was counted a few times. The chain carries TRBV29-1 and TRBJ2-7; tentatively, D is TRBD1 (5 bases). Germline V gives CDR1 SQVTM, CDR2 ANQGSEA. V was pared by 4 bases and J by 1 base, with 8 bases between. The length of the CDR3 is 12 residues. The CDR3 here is CSVGGGSYEQYF. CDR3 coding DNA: TGCAGCGTTGGGGGCGGTTCCTACGAGCAGTACTTC.

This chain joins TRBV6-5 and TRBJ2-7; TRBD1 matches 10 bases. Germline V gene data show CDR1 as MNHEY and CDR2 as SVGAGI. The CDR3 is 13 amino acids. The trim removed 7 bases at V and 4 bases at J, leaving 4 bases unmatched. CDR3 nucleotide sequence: TGTGCCAGCAAGTGGACAGGGGGTTACGAGCAGTACTTC. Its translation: CASKWTGGYEQYF.

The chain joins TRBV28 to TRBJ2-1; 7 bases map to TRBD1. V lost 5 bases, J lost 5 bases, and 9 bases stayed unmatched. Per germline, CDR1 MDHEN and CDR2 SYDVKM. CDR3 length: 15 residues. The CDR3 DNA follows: TGTGCCAGCAGTCCGACGACAGGGAGACACAATGAGCAGTTCTTC. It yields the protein CASSPTTGRHNEQFF.

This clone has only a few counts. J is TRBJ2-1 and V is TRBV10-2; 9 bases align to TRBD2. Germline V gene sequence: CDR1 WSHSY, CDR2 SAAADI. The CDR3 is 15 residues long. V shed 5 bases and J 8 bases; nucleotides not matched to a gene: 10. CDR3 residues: CASSPGLAGFDEQFF. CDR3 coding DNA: TGCGCCAGCAGTCCTGGGCTAGCGGGATTCGATGAGCAGTTCTTC.

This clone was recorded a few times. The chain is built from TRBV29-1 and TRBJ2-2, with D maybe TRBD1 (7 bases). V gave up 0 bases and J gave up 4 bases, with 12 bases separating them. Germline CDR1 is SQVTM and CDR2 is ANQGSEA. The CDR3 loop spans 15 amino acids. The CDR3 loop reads CSVEDLQGGTGELFF. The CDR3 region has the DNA TGCAGCGTTGAAGATCTTCAGGGGGGCACCGGGGAGCTGTTTTTT.

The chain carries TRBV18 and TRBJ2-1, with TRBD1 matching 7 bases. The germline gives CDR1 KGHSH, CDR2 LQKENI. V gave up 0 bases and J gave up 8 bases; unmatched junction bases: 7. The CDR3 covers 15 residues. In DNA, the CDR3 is TGTGCCAGCTCACCACCCGGACAGGTCTTCGATGAGCAGTTCTTC. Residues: CASSPPGQVFDEQFF.

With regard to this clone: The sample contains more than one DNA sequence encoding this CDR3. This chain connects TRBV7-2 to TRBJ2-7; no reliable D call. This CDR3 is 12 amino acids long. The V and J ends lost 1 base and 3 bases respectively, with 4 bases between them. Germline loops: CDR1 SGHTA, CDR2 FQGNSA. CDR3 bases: TGTGCCAGCAGCTTAGGGTTCTACGAGCAGTACTTC. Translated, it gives CASSLGFYEQYF. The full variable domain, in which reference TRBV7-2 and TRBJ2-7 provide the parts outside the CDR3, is GAGVSQSPSNKVTEKGKDVELRCDPISGHTALYWYRQSLGQGLEFLIYFQGNSAPDKSGLPSDRFSAERTGGSVSTLTIQRTQQEDSAVYLCASSLGFYEQYFGPGTRLTVT.

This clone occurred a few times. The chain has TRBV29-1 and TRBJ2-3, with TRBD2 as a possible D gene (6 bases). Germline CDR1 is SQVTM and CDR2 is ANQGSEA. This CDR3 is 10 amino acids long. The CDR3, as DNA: TGCACCGGGGGTTCAGATACGCAGTATTTT. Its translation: CTGGSDTQYF.

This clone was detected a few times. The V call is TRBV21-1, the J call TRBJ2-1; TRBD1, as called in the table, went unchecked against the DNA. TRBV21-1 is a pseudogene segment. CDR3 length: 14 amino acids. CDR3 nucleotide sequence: TGTGCCAGCAGCAAACAGTACTCCTACAATGAGCAGTTCTTC. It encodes CASSKQYSYNEQFF.

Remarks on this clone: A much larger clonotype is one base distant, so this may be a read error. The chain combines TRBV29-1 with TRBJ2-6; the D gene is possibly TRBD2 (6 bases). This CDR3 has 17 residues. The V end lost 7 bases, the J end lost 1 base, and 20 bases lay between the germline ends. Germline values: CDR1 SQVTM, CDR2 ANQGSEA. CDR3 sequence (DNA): TGCAGCGGTGTTGTACCTCCCGGGGGATCTGGGGCCAACGTCCTGACTTTC. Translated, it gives CSGVVPPGGSGANVLTF.

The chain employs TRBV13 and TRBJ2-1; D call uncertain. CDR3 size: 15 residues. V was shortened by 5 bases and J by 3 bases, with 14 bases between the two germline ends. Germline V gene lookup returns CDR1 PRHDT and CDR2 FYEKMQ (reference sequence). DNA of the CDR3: TGTGCCAGCAGCCAAGGCCTGAATAACTACAATGAGCAGTTCTTC. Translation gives CASSQGLNNYNEQFF. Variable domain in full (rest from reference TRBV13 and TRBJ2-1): AAGVIQSPRHLIKEKRETATLKCYPIPRHDTVYWYQQGPGQDPQFLISFYEKMQSDKGSIPDRFSAQQFSDYHSELNMSSLELGDSALYFCASSQGLNNYNEQFFGPGTRLTVL.

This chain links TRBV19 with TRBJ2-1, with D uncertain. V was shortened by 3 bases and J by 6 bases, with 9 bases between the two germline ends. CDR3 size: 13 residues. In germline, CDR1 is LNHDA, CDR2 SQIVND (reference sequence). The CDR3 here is CASSIALLNEQFF. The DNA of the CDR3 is TGTGCCAGTAGTATTGCGTTGCTCAATGAGCAGTTCTTC.